This T cell receptor (beta chain) was identified in a study of shared clonotypes between healthy human individuals. This CDR3 comprises 15 residues. Per germline, CDR1 SGHRS and CDR2 YFSETQ. Trimming took 7 bases from V and 2 from J; bases not matched to a gene: 6. The repertoire was sequenced with immunoSEQ multiplex PCR; TCRdb's copy has only in-frame clones and lacks some. The sample carries more than 2,000,000 clones, roughly 92% recorded once. This sequence originates from a man aged 18 to 35 in good health. J is TRBJ2-3 and V is TRBV5-1; 11 nucleotides agree with TRBD2. Specimen: naive CD4+ T cells sorted from blood. Subset: CD45RA+ positively selected. The CDR3 reads CASGGLAENTDTQYF. The CDR3 nucleotides are TGCGCCAGCGGGGGACTAGCGGAGAACACAGATACGCAGTATTTT.